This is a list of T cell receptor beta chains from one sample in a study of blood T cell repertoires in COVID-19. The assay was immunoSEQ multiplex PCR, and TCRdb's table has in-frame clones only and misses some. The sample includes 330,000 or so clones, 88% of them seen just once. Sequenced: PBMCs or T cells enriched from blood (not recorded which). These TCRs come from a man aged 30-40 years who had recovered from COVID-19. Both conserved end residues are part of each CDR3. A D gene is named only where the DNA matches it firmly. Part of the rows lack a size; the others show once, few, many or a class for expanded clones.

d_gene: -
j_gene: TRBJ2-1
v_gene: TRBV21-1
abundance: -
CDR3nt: TGTGCCAACTCCTTGTCAGGCTCCTACAATGAGCAGTTCTTC
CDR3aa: CANSLSGSYNEQFF

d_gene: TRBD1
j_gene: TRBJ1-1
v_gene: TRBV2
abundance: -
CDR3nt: TGTGCCAGCAGCTCCATAGGACAGGGAACGAACACTGAAGCTTTCTTT
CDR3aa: CASSSIGQGTNTEAFF

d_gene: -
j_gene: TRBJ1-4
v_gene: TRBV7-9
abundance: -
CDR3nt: TGTGCCAGCAGCTTAGCGCGGGGAGTTGCAACTAATGAAAAACTGTTTTTT
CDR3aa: CASSLARGVATNEKLFF

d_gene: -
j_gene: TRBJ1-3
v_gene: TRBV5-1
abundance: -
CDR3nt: TGCGCCAGCAGCTTGGACAGCTACTCTGGAAACACCATATATTTT
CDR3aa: CASSLDSYSGNTIYF

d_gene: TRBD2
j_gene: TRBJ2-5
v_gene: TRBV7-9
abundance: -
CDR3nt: TGTGCCAGCAGCTTAAAGACTAGCGGATTCCAAGAGACCCAGTACTTC
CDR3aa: CASSLKTSGFQETQYF

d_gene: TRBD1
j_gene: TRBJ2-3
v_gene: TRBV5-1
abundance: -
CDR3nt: TGCGCCAGCAGCCCATACCAGGGGGCAGATACGCAGTATTTT
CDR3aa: CASSPYQGADTQYF

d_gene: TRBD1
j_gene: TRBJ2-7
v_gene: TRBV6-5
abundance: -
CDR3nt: TGTGCCAGCAGTACAGGGACAGGGAACCCCTACGAGCAGTACTTC
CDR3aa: CASSTGTGNPYEQYF

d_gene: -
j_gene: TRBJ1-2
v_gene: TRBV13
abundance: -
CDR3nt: TGTGCCAGCAGCTTAGGAACAGGGATGCGAGGCTACACCTTC
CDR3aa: CASSLGTGMRGYTF

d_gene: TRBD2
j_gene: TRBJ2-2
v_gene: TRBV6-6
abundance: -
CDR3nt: TGTGCCCACTCGGGGGGGCTTATGGGCACCGGGGAGCTGTTTTTT
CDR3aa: CAHSGGLMGTGELFF

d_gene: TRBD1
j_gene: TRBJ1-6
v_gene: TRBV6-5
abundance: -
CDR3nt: TGTGCCAGCAGTCAACCAGGGGGCAGGGGTTCACCCCTCCACTTT
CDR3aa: CASSQPGGRGSPLHF

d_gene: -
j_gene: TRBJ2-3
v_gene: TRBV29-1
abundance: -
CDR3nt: TGCAGCGTTGCCCGGACAGATACGCAGTATTTT
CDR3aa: CSVARTDTQYF

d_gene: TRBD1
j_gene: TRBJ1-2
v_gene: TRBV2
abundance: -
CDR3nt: TGTGCCAGCACTACCACGGACAGGTACTATGGCTACACCTTC
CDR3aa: CASTTTDRYYGYTF

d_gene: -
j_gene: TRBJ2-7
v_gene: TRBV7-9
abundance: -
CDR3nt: TGTGCCAGCAGCTTAGGGGGGTCGGGAGAAGCTTACGAGCAGTACTTC
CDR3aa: CASSLGGSGEAYEQYF

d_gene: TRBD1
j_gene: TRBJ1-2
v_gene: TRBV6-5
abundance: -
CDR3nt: TGTGCCAGCACCCCACGGGGACAGGGAAACTATGGCTACACCTTC
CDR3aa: CASTPRGQGNYGYTF

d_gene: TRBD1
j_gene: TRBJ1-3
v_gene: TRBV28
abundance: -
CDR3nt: TGTGCCAGCAGTTTCGACAGGGGGCGAGCTTCTGGAAACACCATATATTTT
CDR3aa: CASSFDRGRASGNTIYF

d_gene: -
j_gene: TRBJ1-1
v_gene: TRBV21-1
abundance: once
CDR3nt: TGTGCCAGCAAGGCCAGCGCGAACACTGAAGCTTTCTTT
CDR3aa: CASKASANTEAFF

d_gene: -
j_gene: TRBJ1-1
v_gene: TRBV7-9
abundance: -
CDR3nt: TGTGCCAGCAGCTTGTACAACGCGAACACTGAAGCTTTCTTT
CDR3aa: CASSLYNANTEAFF

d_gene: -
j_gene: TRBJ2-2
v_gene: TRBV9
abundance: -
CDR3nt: TGTGCCAGCAGCGTTGGAGAACTAGTCACCGGGGAGCTGTTTTTT
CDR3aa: CASSVGELVTGELFF

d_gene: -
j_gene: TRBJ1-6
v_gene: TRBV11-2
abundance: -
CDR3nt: TGTGCCAGCAGCTTAGGAGGGACATCACCCCTCCACTTT
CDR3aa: CASSLGGTSPLHF

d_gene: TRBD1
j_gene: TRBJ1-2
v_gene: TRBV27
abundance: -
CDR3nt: TGTGCCAGCCTGGACAGGGTTGGCGGCTACACCTTC
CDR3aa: CASLDRVGGYTF

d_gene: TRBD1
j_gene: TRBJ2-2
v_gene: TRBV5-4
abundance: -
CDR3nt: TGTGCCAGCAGCCGGGCCGGGACAGCTACCGGGGAGCTGTTTTTT
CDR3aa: CASSRAGTATGELFF

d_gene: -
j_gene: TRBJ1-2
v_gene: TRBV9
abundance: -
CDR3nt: TGTGCCAGCAGCGTAGGAGAGGACTCCGTCGGCCTCTATGGCTACACCTTC
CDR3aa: CASSVGEDSVGLYGYTF

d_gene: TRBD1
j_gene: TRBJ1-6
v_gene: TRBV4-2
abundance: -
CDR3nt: TGTGCCAGCAGCCAAGAAACGGACAGGGCCAATTCACCCCTCCACTTT
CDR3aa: CASSQETDRANSPLHF

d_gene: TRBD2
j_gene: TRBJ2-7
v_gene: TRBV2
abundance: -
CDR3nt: TGTGCCAGCCTGGGGAGGGGATCTTGGTACGAGCAGTACTTC
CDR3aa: CASLGRGSWYEQYF

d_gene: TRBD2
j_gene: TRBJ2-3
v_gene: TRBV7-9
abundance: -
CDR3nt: TGTGCCAGCAGCTCCGGGGGGGGTTACGCAGATACGCAGTATTTT
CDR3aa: CASSSGGGYADTQYF

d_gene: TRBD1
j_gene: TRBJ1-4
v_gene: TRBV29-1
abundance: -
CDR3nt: TGCAGCATTTACTTGGCGGACAGGGTGAATTCGGAAAAACTGTTTTTT
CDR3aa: CSIYLADRVNSEKLFF

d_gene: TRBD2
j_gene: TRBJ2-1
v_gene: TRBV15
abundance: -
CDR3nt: TGTGCCACCAGCAGACCGGGACTAGCTGTCTATGAGCAGTTCTTC
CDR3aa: CATSRPGLAVYEQFF

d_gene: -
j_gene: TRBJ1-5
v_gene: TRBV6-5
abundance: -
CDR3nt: TGTGCCAGCAGTTTCTTAGATAGCAATCAGCCCCAGCATTTT
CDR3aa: CASSFLDSNQPQHF

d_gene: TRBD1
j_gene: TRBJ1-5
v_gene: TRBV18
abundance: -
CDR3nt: TGTGCCAGCTCGAAGGGGGCTCAGCCCCAGCATTTT
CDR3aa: CASSKGAQPQHF

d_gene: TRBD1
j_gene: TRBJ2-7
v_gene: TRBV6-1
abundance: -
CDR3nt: TGTGCCAGCAGTGAAGGTGGACAGGGGGACGAGCAGTACTTC
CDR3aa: CASSEGGQGDEQYF

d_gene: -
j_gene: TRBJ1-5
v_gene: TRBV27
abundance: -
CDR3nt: TGTGCCAGCAGTTTAGTCCAGAGCAATCAGCCCCAGCATTTT
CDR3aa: CASSLVQSNQPQHF

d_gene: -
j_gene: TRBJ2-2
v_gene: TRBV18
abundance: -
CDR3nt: TGTGCCAGCTCACCAGTTTCGAAGAAAACAGGGCCCACCGGGGAGCTGTTTTTT
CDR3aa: CASSPVSKKTGPTGELFF

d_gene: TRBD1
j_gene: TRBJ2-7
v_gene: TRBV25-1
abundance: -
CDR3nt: TGTGCCAGCAGCCGGGACAGGTACTCCGAGCAGTACTTC
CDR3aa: CASSRDRYSEQYF

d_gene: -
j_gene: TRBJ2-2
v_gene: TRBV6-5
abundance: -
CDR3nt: TGTGCCAGCAGTATGGAGGTCACCGGGGAGCTGTTTTTT
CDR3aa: CASSMEVTGELFF